Shown below are 17 T cell receptor beta chains from a single sample sequenced in a study of blood T cell repertoires in COVID-19. Produced via immunoSEQ multiplex PCR; TCRdb's table is partial and in-frame only. The sample includes roughly 430,000 clones, approximately 85% of them seen just once. Source material: PBMCs or T cells enriched from blood (not recorded which). The receptors originated from a woman between 40 and 55 years old with acute COVID-19.

The rearrangement uses TRBV18 and TRBJ1-2; 7 bases are shared with TRBD1. The germline gives CDR1 KGHSH, CDR2 LQKENI. The CDR3 totals 14 residues. Unmatched junction bases numbered 6, after V lost 4 bases and J lost 4 bases. The DNA of the CDR3 is TGTGCCAGCTCACAAACTACAGGGGCCTATGGCTACACCTTC. It encodes CASSQTTGAYGYTF.

The J gene is TRBJ1-2, the V gene TRBV5-6, with 7 positions matching TRBD1. This CDR3 region has 13 residues. J gave up 4 bases and V 4 bases, and 4 bases lay outside the gene matches. From germline, CDR1 is SGHDT and CDR2 YYEEEE. As DNA, the CDR3 is TGTGCCAGCAGCCCAGGACAGGTCTATGGCTACACCTTC. This sequence encodes CASSPGQVYGYTF.

In its sample, this clone was seen once. This chain uses TRBV27 with TRBJ1-4, with 7 bases lining up with TRBD1. With 4 bases clipped from V and 8 bases from J, the junction kept 10 bases outside the gene matches. Germline-derived CDR1 and CDR2 are MNHEY and SMNVEV (reference sequence). The CDR3 consists of 15 residues. CDR3 bases: TGTGCCAGCAGTTCAACCGACAGGGTAGGGGAAAAACTGTTTTTT. Its translation is CASSSTDRVGEKLFF.

The V call is TRBV29-1, the J call TRBJ1-2; D is possibly TRBD1 (5 bases). V was pared by 5 bases and J by 4 bases, with 14 bases between. The CDR3 is 13 residues long. Per the germline V gene, CDR1 is SQVTM and CDR2 is ANQGSEA. CDR3 sequence (DNA): TGCAGCGTTATGGGGCAGGGACTCTATGGCTACACCTTC. As protein: CSVMGQGLYGYTF.

The chain recombines TRBV30 with TRBJ1-3, with D possibly matching TRBD1 (6 bases). The CDR3 is made up of 14 amino acids. The germline V and J ends were trimmed by 4 bases and 4 bases, with 14 bases remaining between them. Per germline, CDR1 GTSNPN and CDR2 SVGIG (reference sequence). CDR3 in amino acids: CAWTSATGGNTIYF. The CDR3 DNA reads TGTGCCTGGACCTCCGCGACAGGAGGAAACACCATATATTTT. The variable domain in full, completed from reference TRBV30 and TRBJ1-3, reads SQTIHQWPATLVQPVGSPLSLECTVEGTSNPNLYWYRQAAGRGLQLLFYSVGIGQISSEVPQNLSASRPQDRQFILSSKKLLLSDSGFYLCAWTSATGGNTIYFGEGSWLTVV.

V usage is TRBV9 and J usage is TRBJ1-1; D unclear. CDR3 length equals 16 residues. Germline V gives CDR1 SGDLS, CDR2 YYNGEE. Trimming took off 4 bases at V and 0 bases at J, with 16 bases between the two ends. The CDR3 protein is CASSRVGRLVNTEAFF. The CDR3 nucleotides read TGTGCCAGCAGCAGAGTGGGGAGGCTCGTGAACACTGAAGCTTTCTTT.

V and J are TRBV18 and TRBJ1-2; TRBD1 matches at 11 bases. Looked up from germline, CDR1 is KGHSH and CDR2 is LQKENI. Unmatched junction bases numbered 1, after V lost 1 base and J lost 6 bases. The CDR3 sequence is 14 residues long. CDR3 DNA sequence: TGTGCCAGCTCACCACAGGGACAGGGGGATGGCTACACCTTC. It specifies CASSPQGQGDGYTF.

The rearrangement joins TRBV24-1 to TRBJ2-2; a weak D match, TRBD1 (6 bases). CDR1 and CDR2 (germline): KGHDR, SFDVKD. This CDR3 region has 16 residues. V gave up 5 bases and J gave up 4 bases, with 16 bases separating them. The CDR3, as DNA: TGTGCCACCAGTGGCCCGTACCGGACAGCCACCGGGGAGCTGTTTTTT. Protein: CATSGPYRTATGELFF.

The chain carries TRBV5-5 and TRBJ1-2, with D perhaps TRBD1 (5 bases). The CDR3 is 16 residues long. Germline lookup yields CDR1 SGHKS and CDR2 YYEKEE (reference sequence). Trimming took 0 bases from V and 3 from J, leaving 15 bases between them. Here the CDR3 reads CASSLAVRVFDYGYTF. CDR3 DNA sequence: TGTGCCAGCAGCTTGGCCGTCAGGGTGTTTGACTATGGCTACACCTTC.

Here the CDR3 reads CASSLGDNLYGYTF. DNA of the CDR3: TGCGCCAGCAGCTTGGGGGACAACTTATATGGCTACACCTTC. The chain joins TRBV5-1 to TRBJ1-2; D perhaps matches TRBD1 (6 bases). The CDR3 consists of 14 residues. CDR1 and CDR2 from the germline V gene are SGHRS and YFSETQ. V was shortened by 0 bases and J by 5 bases, with 11 bases between the two germline ends.

The chain is built from TRBV19 and TRBJ1-2; D unclear. This CDR3 comprises 13 residues. CDR1 and CDR2 (germline): LNHDA, SQIVND (reference sequence). V lost 7 bases, J lost 4 bases, and 13 bases lay in between. Written as DNA, the CDR3 is TGTGCCAGTACCGCGGTTAGCACCTATGGCTACACCTTC. It specifies CASTAVSTYGYTF.

In the case of this clone: Other DNA sequences in the same sample also yield this CDR3. This sequence joins TRBV3-1 (or the pseudogene TRBV3-2) and TRBJ1-2; tentatively, D is TRBD1 (5 bases). The length of the CDR3 is 13 residues. The V gene's germline CDR1 is LGHDT and CDR2 YNNKEL (reference sequence). The ends were cut back, 3 bases at V and 5 bases at J, with 10 bases in the middle. This CDR3 reads CASSQQGGYGYTF. CDR3 nucleotides: TGTGCCAGCAGCCAGCAGGGTGGGTATGGCTACACCTTC.

The chain links TRBV5-1 to TRBJ2-7; maybe TRBD2 (6 bases). Trimming removed 4 bases at V and 0 bases at J, with 14 bases between. The CDR3 loop spans 15 amino acids. Looked up from germline, CDR1 is SGHRS and CDR2 is YFSETQ. CDR3 region: CASSLGDFSSYEQYF. CDR3 DNA sequence: TGCGCCAGCAGCCTGGGGGACTTTAGCTCCTACGAGCAGTACTTC.

CDR3 coding DNA: TGTGCCAGCTCATCCACCTCGGACAGGGGCTACGAGCAGTACTTC. Protein sequence: CASSSTSDRGYEQYF. V gene TRBV18 combines with J gene TRBJ2-7; TRBD1 aligns across 9 bases. V lost 5 bases to trimming and J lost 3 bases; unmatched junction nucleotides: 8. The CDR3 contains 15 residues. From germline, CDR1 is KGHSH and CDR2 LQKENI.

The chain uses TRBV19 and TRBJ1-6; possibly TRBD1 for D (5 bases). Trimming left V 5 bases short and J 6 bases short, with 17 bases between. CDR1 and CDR2 from the germline V gene are LNHDA and SQIVND (reference sequence). The CDR3 runs to 16 residues. The CDR3 DNA reads TGTGCCAGTAGTGTCCCACAGGCGGCCCCTAATTCACCCCTCCACTTT. The encoded protein is CASSVPQAAPNSPLHF.

The V call is TRBV2, the J call TRBJ1-2; D might be TRBD1 (5 bases). CDR1 SNHLY and CDR2 FYNNEI come from the germline V gene. This CDR3 contains 17 residues. Trimming removed 5 bases at V and 0 bases at J, with 19 bases between. As DNA, the CDR3 is TGTGCCAGCAGTTACCACTCTCAGGGAGGACCTAACTATGGCTACACCTTC. It codes for CASSYHSQGGPNYGYTF.

This clone was seen only once. The chain is built from TRBV5-1 and TRBJ2-5; TRBD2 might be the D (6 bases). There are 16 residues in the CDR3. The V gene's germline CDR1 is SGHRS and CDR2 YFSETQ. V was pared by 4 bases and J by 1 base, with 17 bases between. In DNA, the CDR3 is TGCGCCAGCAGCCTGATGTTAGCGGCTTTCCAAGAGACCCAGTACTTC. Translating it yields CASSLMLAAFQETQYF.